The rows below give T cell receptor beta chains drawn from one sample of a study of blood T cell repertoires in COVID-19. Measured with immunoSEQ multiplex PCR; TCRdb has only the in-frame clones, and not every one. The sample holds roughly 120,000 clones, 55% to 75% seen once. Sequenced: peripheral blood. The receptors here all came from a human donor with acute or convalescent COVID-19. The donor label of this sample is uncertain. The CDR3 runs from the conserved cysteine through the conserved F or W. The D gene is left open where the match is weak. Not all rows give a size; the values are once, few, many and, for expanded clones, a class.

size,J,D,V,DNA,CDR3
many,TRBJ1-3,TRBD1,TRBV19,TGTGCCAGTAGTTCAGGGGGATCTGGAAACACCATATATTTT,CASSSGGSGNTIYF
few,TRBJ2-1,.,TRBV5-8,TGTGCCAGCAGCTTGATGATAGCTACTCTCAATGAGCAGTTCTTC,CASSLMIATLNEQFF
.,TRBJ2-5,.,TRBV18,TGTGCCAGCTCACCAGGGGCGACCGGGGAGACCCAGTACTTC,CASSPGATGETQYF
.,TRBJ2-5,TRBD2,TRBV6-1,TGTGCCAGCAGTGAACTAGCGGGGGGGCAAGAGACCCAGTACTTC,CASSELAGGQETQYF
.,TRBJ2-5,.,TRBV13,TGTGCCAGCAGCCCCAGAGGGCAGGGGCAAGAGACCCAGTACTTC,CASSPRGQGQETQYF
few,TRBJ1-6,.,TRBV7-9,TGTGCCAGCAGCAACGGACAAGGGTTCTATAATTCACCCCTCCACTTT,CASSNGQGFYNSPLHF
.,TRBJ2-5,TRBD2,TRBV19,TGTGCCAGCCAGAAGCTAGCGGGGGGATTCCAAGAGACCCAGTACTTC,CASQKLAGGFQETQYF
.,TRBJ2-5,TRBD2,TRBV7-9,TGTGCCAGCAGCTGGGGGACTAGCGGAGAGACCCAGTACTTC,CASSWGTSGETQYF
.,TRBJ2-4,.,TRBV19,TGTGCCAGTAGGGACAGATCCCTAGCCAAAAACATTCAGTACTTC,CASRDRSLAKNIQYF
.,TRBJ2-1,.,TRBV19,TGTGCCAGTAGTACCGGGACAATTACCTACAATGAGCAGTTCTTC,CASSTGTITYNEQFF
many,TRBJ2-5,.,TRBV4-2,TGTGCCAGCAGCCAAGGGGGGGACCAAGAGACCCAGTACTTC,CASSQGGDQETQYF
few,TRBJ1-2,.,TRBV28,TGTGCCAGCACCCAAGGCGGGAACTATGGCTACACCTTC,CASTQGGNYGYTF
.,TRBJ1-2,TRBD1,TRBV7-9,TGTGCCAGCAGCTTAGAAGGAGGGGGCAGCTATGGCTACACCTTC,CASSLEGGGSYGYTF
.,TRBJ1-2,.,TRBV11-2,TGTGCCAGCAGCTTAGGACACCTCTATGGCTACACCTTC,CASSLGHLYGYTF
.,TRBJ2-6,.,TRBV19,TGTGCCAGTAGTCCCGTCTCTGGGGCCAACGTCCTGACTTTC,CASSPVSGANVLTF
.,TRBJ1-6,TRBD1,TRBV27,TGTGCCAGCACCCGGACAGGGGGCGGGCCTGGTTCACCCCTCCACTTT,CASTRTGGGPGSPLHF
.,TRBJ2-5,.,TRBV11-2,TGTGCCAGCAGCTTAGAAGGCTGGGCACCGGTGGGAGAGACCCAGTACTTC,CASSLEGWAPVGETQYF
few,TRBJ2-3,TRBD2,TRBV5-6,TGTGCCAGCAGCACGGGACTAGCGGGGACAGATACGCAGTATTTT,CASSTGLAGTDTQYF
few,TRBJ1-3,TRBD1,TRBV7-9,TGTGCCAGCAGCCGTTGGGACAGCTCTGGAAACACCATATATTTT,CASSRWDSSGNTIYF
.,TRBJ1-1,.,TRBV9,TGTGCCAGCAGCGTAGCTTCGGGGGGCGCGGCGGACACTGAAGCTTTCTTT,CASSVASGGAADTEAFF
.,TRBJ2-3,.,TRBV3-1/TRBV3-2,TGTGCCAGCAGCCACGGGGCTGACAGGCTCCCTAGCACAGATACGCAGTATTTT,CASSHGADRLPSTDTQYF
.,TRBJ1-2,.,TRBV7-9,TGTGCCAGCAGCCTAAGCGGGGGGGCCCACTATGGCTACACCTTC,CASSLSGGAHYGYTF
few,TRBJ1-2,TRBD1,TRBV7-2,TGTGCCAGCAGCTTAGACGCTGGCAGGGGGCGCGGCTACACCTTC,CASSLDAGRGRGYTF
.,TRBJ1-4,.,TRBV5-4,TGTGCCAGCAGTTTAGGACTGAATGAAAAACTGTTTTTT,CASSLGLNEKLFF
few,TRBJ1-1,.,TRBV5-1,TGCGCCAGCAGCGGGTCCGGGACACCGGGGGGCACTGAAGCTTTCTTT,CASSGSGTPGGTEAFF
.,TRBJ2-1,.,TRBV5-4,TGTGCCAGCAGCTCCAGACAGCGCAATGAGCAGTTCTTC,CASSSRQRNEQFF
.,TRBJ1-5,.,TRBV7-2,TGTGCCAGCAGCTTAGCCTCCAGGGGAACCAATCAGCCCCAGCATTTT,CASSLASRGTNQPQHF
.,TRBJ2-3,TRBD2,TRBV4-1,TGCGCCAGCAGCGTCACTAGCGGGGGGGCCTCCGGCACAGATACGCAGTATTTT,CASSVTSGGASGTDTQYF
.,TRBJ2-2,.,TRBV3-1/TRBV3-2,TGTGCCAGCAGCCAAGGGGTACAGGGCGGGTTCGGGGAGCTGTTTTTT,CASSQGVQGGFGELFF
.,TRBJ2-1,.,TRBV7-9,TGTGCCAGCAGCTTTAGGGGCGGGGACTACAATGAGCAGTTCTTC,CASSFRGGDYNEQFF
.,TRBJ2-3,.,TRBV24-1,TGTGCCACCAGTGGCGTCACAGATACGCAGTATTTT,CATSGVTDTQYF
.,TRBJ1-5,TRBD1,TRBV11-2,TGTGCCAGCAGCCCGGGAGACAGGGTCAATCAGCCCCAGCATTTT,CASSPGDRVNQPQHF
.,TRBJ2-1,.,TRBV4-2,TGTGCCAGCAGCCAAGCTTCGCAGGGGTCTGGGAATGAGCAGTTCTTC,CASSQASQGSGNEQFF
few,TRBJ2-5,.,TRBV12-3/TRBV12-4,TGTGCCAGCAGTTCCCGGACTGCAGGGACCCAGTACTTC,CASSSRTAGTQYF
.,TRBJ1-1,TRBD1,TRBV4-1,TGCGCCAGCAGCCAATACAGGGGACTGAACACTGAAGCTTTCTTT,CASSQYRGLNTEAFF
.,TRBJ2-5,TRBD1,TRBV10-2,TGCGCCAGCAGCTTTGACAGGGTTGAGACCCAGTACTTC,CASSFDRVETQYF
.,TRBJ2-7,TRBD1,TRBV29-1,TGCAGCGTTGAAGTGAGGTCAACAGGGGTCCACGAGCAGTACTTC,CSVEVRSTGVHEQYF
.,TRBJ2-6,.,TRBV27,TGTGCCAGCAGTTTCCAAGGGGCGCTCTCTGGGGCCAACGTCCTGACTTTC,CASSFQGALSGANVLTF
once,TRBJ2-3,.,TRBV20-1,TGCAGCACCCGGGTTGGGGATACGCAGTATTTT,CSTRVGDTQYF
.,TRBJ2-1,TRBD2,TRBV5-1,TGCGCCAGCAGCTTCAGCGGGGGGGTCAAATACAATGAGCAGTTCTTC,CASSFSGGVKYNEQFF
.,TRBJ1-1,.,TRBV12-3/TRBV12-4,TGTGCCAGCACCCCTTGGGGGGGTCCTGAAGCTTTCTTT,CASTPWGGPEAFF
.,TRBJ2-2,.,TRBV9,TGTGCCAGCAGCGTCTCCGGGGCCGGGGAGCTGTTTTTT,CASSVSGAGELFF
.,TRBJ1-1,TRBD1,TRBV5-6,TGTGCCAGCAGCTTATGGGGGACAGGGGTGAACACTGAAGCTTTCTTT,CASSLWGTGVNTEAFF
few,TRBJ1-6,.,TRBV11-2,TGTGCCAGCAGCTGGGGAACCGGGACAAGGGGACTAAGTTCACCCCTCCACTTT,CASSWGTGTRGLSSPLHF
.,TRBJ1-4,TRBD1,TRBV15,TGTGCCACCAGCAGCGCCCGCAGGGGGCTTAATGAAAAACTGTTTTTT,CATSSARRGLNEKLFF
once,TRBJ1-4,TRBD1,TRBV6-5,TGTGCCACCCGACAGGGGTCGGATGAAAAACTGTTTTTT,CATRQGSDEKLFF
.,TRBJ2-5,TRBD2,TRBV6-2/TRBV6-3,TGTGCCAGCAGTTACTCGATTCTAGCGGGGGATCAAGAGACCCAGTACTTC,CASSYSILAGDQETQYF
few,TRBJ1-2,TRBD1,TRBV5-4,TGTGCCAGCAGCCTTCAGGGGGCATGGTATGGCTACACCTTC,CASSLQGAWYGYTF
.,TRBJ2-5,.,TRBV7-2,TGTGCCAGCAGCCCCCTTGCGGGGGCGCAAGAGACCCAGTACTTC,CASSPLAGAQETQYF
.,TRBJ2-5,.,TRBV2,TGTGCCAGCAGCCTACAGGGCGGGGAGACCCAGTACTTC,CASSLQGGETQYF
few,TRBJ1-3,.,TRBV6-5,TGTGCCAGCACCTCCTACTCTGGAAACACCATATATTTT,CASTSYSGNTIYF